These 24 T cell receptor beta chains were all obtained from the same sample, sequenced in a study of blood T cell repertoires in COVID-19. The repertoire was sequenced with immunoSEQ multiplex PCR; TCRdb's copy has only in-frame clones and lacks some. The sample includes about 270,000 clones, 75% to 90% of them seen just once. Sequencing input: PBMCs or T cells enriched from blood (not recorded which). The receptors originated from a woman under 30 who had recovered from COVID-19.

This chain uses TRBV2 with TRBJ2-1, with TRBD1 as a possible D gene (5 bases). The ends were cut back, 4 bases at V and 9 bases at J, with 16 bases in the middle. Germline V CDR1 and CDR2: SNHLY, FYNNEI. The CDR3 has 14 residues. The CDR3 DNA reads TGTGCCAGCAGTGTGACCCCAAGGGGCGGTGAGCAGTTCTTC. Amino acids: CASSVTPRGGEQFF.

This chain uses TRBV5-1 with TRBJ2-5, with D possibly TRBD1 on 5 matching bases. CDR1 is SGHRS, CDR2 YFSETQ, per germline. This CDR3 spans 14 amino acids. The V and J ends lost 6 bases and 5 bases respectively, with 17 bases between them. CDR3: CASMPEGVGETQYF. As DNA, the CDR3 is TGCGCCAGCATGCCGGAAGGGGTGGGGGAGACCCAGTACTTC.

This sequence joins TRBV7-8 and TRBJ2-1; the match to TRBD2 covers 7 bases. The CDR3 spans 12 residues. J lost 9 bases, V lost 5 bases, and 4 bases had no gene match. CDR1 is SGHVS, CDR2 FQNEAQ, per germline. CDR3 region: CASSRLAVEQFF. DNA for the CDR3: TGTGCCAGCAGCCGACTAGCAGTTGAGCAGTTCTTC.

The CDR3 DNA follows: TGTGCCAGCAGCTTAGCTAGGACAGGTCATTCACCCCTCCACTTT. Translating it yields CASSLARTGHSPLHF. The chain carries TRBV7-8 and TRBJ1-6, with 7 positions matching TRBD1. Germline V CDR1 and CDR2: SGHVS, FQNEAQ. The CDR3 has 15 residues. The trim removed 0 bases at V and 8 bases at J, leaving 4 bases unmatched. Looking up the rest from reference TRBV7-8 and TRBJ1-6 gives the full variable domain: GAGVSQSPRYKVAKRGQDVALRCDPISGHVSLFWYQQALGQGPEFLTYFQNEAQLDKSGLPSDRFFAERPEGSVSTLKIQRTQQEDSAVYLCASSLARTGHSPLHFGNGTRLTVT.

The chain combines TRBV7-9 with TRBJ1-2; TRBD1 matches 8 bases. This CDR3 spans 14 amino acids. Trimming cost V 10 bases and J 8 bases; bases outside gene matches: 15. Germline values: CDR1 SEHNR, CDR2 FQNEAQ (reference sequence). CDR3 loop: CATRSPRGHFGYTF. DNA of the CDR3: TGTGCCACCAGATCCCCCAGGGGGCATTTCGGCTACACCTTC. The full variable domain, in which reference TRBV7-9 and TRBJ1-2 provide the parts outside the CDR3, is DTGVSQNPRHKITKRGQNVTFRCDPISEHNRLYWYRQTLGQGPEFLTYFQNEAQLEKSRLLSDRFSAERPKGSFSTLEIQRTEQGDSAMYLCATRSPRGHFGYTFGSGTRLTVV.

V usage is TRBV2 and J usage is TRBJ1-6; a weak D match, TRBD1 (5 bases). V was cut by 0 bases and J by 8 bases, with 14 bases left in between. This CDR3 has 16 amino acids. Germline V gene lookup returns CDR1 SNHLY and CDR2 FYNNEI. CDR3 residues: CASSEAGQGSDSPLHF. The CDR3 region has the DNA TGTGCCAGCAGTGAAGCAGGGCAGGGTTCGGATTCACCCCTCCACTTT.

The chain couples TRBV5-1 to TRBJ2-3; 8 bases agree with TRBD2. This CDR3 has 15 amino acids. Trimming cost V 4 bases and J 2 bases; bases outside gene matches: 6. From germline, CDR1 is SGHRS and CDR2 YFSETQ. The CDR3 DNA reads TGCGCCAGCAGCAAGAGCGGGGGCCTCACAGATACGCAGTATTTT. Its protein is CASSKSGGLTDTQYF. The full variable domain, completed using reference TRBV5-1 and TRBJ2-3, is KAGVTQTPRYLIKTRGQQVTLSCSPISGHRSVSWYQQTPGQGLQFLFEYFSETQRNKGNFPGRFSGRQFSNSRSEMNVSTLELGDSALYLCASSKSGGLTDTQYFGPGTRLTVL.

The rearrangement uses TRBV19 and TRBJ1-6, with D possibly TRBD1 on 5 matching bases. Germline values: CDR1 LNHDA, CDR2 SQIVND (reference sequence). This CDR3 contains 16 residues. The V end was cut by 6 bases, the J end by 6 bases, with 18 bases between. CDR3 nucleotide sequence: TGTGCCAGTAGGCTGGAAACCGGGACTCCTAATTCACCCCTCCACTTT. Translating it yields CASRLETGTPNSPLHF.

This chain connects TRBV19 to TRBJ1-1, with 7 positions matching TRBD1. Unmatched junction bases numbered 2, after V lost 6 bases and J lost 1 base. This CDR3 comprises 13 residues. From germline, CDR1 is LNHDA and CDR2 SQIVND (reference sequence). DNA for the CDR3: TGTGCCAGTAGGGGGACAGCGAACACTGAAGCTTTCTTT. Its translation: CASRGTANTEAFF.

This clone appeared a single time. The chain joins TRBV6-5 to TRBJ1-6; 9 nucleotides line up with TRBD1. CDR1 MNHEY and CDR2 SVGAGI come from the germline V gene. This CDR3 is 14 amino acids long. The V gene end was trimmed by 4 bases and the J gene end by 10 bases; junction bases not matched to a gene: 5. The CDR3 bases are TGTGCCAGCAGTTCGGGACAGGGCTACTCACCCCTCCACTTT. It encodes CASSSGQGYSPLHF.

The sample holds one count of this clone. CDR3 DNA: TGTGCCAGCAGTTTCCGGACAGGGGGGGATGAAAAACTGTTTTTT. It is translated as CASSFRTGGDEKLFF. The chain recombines TRBV6-5 with TRBJ1-4, with 10 bases fitting TRBD1. The CDR3 is made up of 15 amino acids. V dropped 4 bases and J dropped 6; count of bases not matched to a gene: 5. CDR1 MNHEY and CDR2 SVGAGI come from the germline V gene.

This clone has only a few counts. The V and J genes are TRBV9 and TRBJ1-1, with 8 bases identical to TRBD1. Germline CDR1 is SGDLS and CDR2 is YYNGEE. Trimming at V came to 0 bases and at J to 4 bases, leaving 8 bases not matched to a gene. This CDR3 has 16 residues. The CDR3 reads CASSVAGQGAGTEAFF. CDR3 coding DNA: TGTGCCAGCAGCGTAGCGGGGCAGGGGGCTGGCACTGAAGCTTTCTTT.

The rearrangement joins TRBV3-1 (or the pseudogene TRBV3-2) to TRBJ2-3, with TRBD2 matching 8 bases. Germline V CDR1 and CDR2: LGHDT, YNNKEL (reference sequence). CDR3 length equals 13 residues. V was pared by 11 bases and J by 2 bases, with 6 bases of the junction left unmatched. The CDR3 DNA reads as TGTGCCGTGACGGGGGGGCACACAGATACGCAGTATTTT. Translation: CAVTGGHTDTQYF.

The chain couples TRBV2 to TRBJ2-2, with D unresolved. Per germline, CDR1 SNHLY and CDR2 FYNNEI. The CDR3 extends over 14 amino acids. V lost 6 bases and J lost 0, with 8 bases in between. The CDR3 nucleotides are TGTGCCAGCAGACAGAATACGAACACCGGGGAGCTGTTTTTT. Translating it yields CASRQNTNTGELFF.

The chain carries TRBV27 and TRBJ2-1; the match to TRBD1 covers 10 bases. V lost 5 bases, J lost 9 bases, and 7 bases stayed unmatched. Germline CDR1 MNHEY, CDR2 SMNVEV (reference sequence). The CDR3 is 14 amino acids. CDR3 sequence: CASSTDRGQSEQFF. The CDR3 region has the DNA TGTGCCAGCAGTACCGACAGGGGGCAGAGTGAGCAGTTCTTC.

Remarks on this clone: Compared with germline, one end of the junction differs, possibly owing to a read error. The genes are TRBV29-1 and TRBJ1-2, with 8 bases fitting TRBD1. This CDR3 region has 8 residues. The germline gives CDR1 SQVTM, CDR2 ANQGSEA. Written as DNA, the CDR3 is TGCAGCGTGGACGGGACAGGATTC. Translating gives CSVDGTGF.

This clone was counted a few times. This sequence joins TRBV5-5 and TRBJ1-3, with 10 bases lining up with TRBD1. CDR3 length: 20 amino acids. Germline V gene sequence: CDR1 SGHKS, CDR2 YYEKEE (reference sequence). The trim removed 4 bases at V and 2 bases at J, leaving 18 bases unmatched. CDR3 protein: CASSPEPGQGRITAGNTIYF. The CDR3 coding sequence is TGTGCCAGCAGCCCCGAACCGGGACAGGGGAGGATCACGGCTGGAAACACCATATATTTT.

CDR3 DNA: TGTGCCAGCGCCATATCAACAGAGAGCTACGAGCAGTACTTC. Its protein is CASAISTESYEQYF. The J gene is TRBJ2-7, the V gene TRBV6-5, with unresolved D. Trimming left V 8 bases short and J 3 bases short, with 17 bases between. The CDR3 runs 14 residues. Germline CDR1 is MNHEY and CDR2 is SVGAGI.

V usage is TRBV11-1 and J usage is TRBJ1-2; 7 positions agree with TRBD1. Germline V gene data show CDR1 as SGHAT and CDR2 as FQDESV (reference sequence). Trimming removed 5 bases from V and 5 bases from J; junction bases left unmatched: 11. The CDR3 totals 15 residues. In DNA form, the CDR3 reads TGTGCCAGCAGCCAGGGGGAAGACAGAGAGTATGGCTACACCTTC. Residues: CASSQGEDREYGYTF.

Here the CDR3 DNA reads TGTGCCAGCAGCATTACCCCGTCGGTAGCGGACACAGATACGCAGTATTTT. This encodes CASSITPSVADTDTQYF. This chain links TRBV3-1 (or the pseudogene TRBV3-2) with TRBJ2-3; weak D call: TRBD2 (6 bases). The V end lost 5 bases, the J end lost 2 bases, and 20 bases lay between the germline ends. Germline V gene sequence: CDR1 LGHDT, CDR2 YNNKEL (reference sequence). The CDR3 runs to 17 residues.

The chain joins TRBV2 to TRBJ1-1; D not certain. Trimming left V 4 bases short and J 4 bases short, with 13 bases between. CDR1 is SNHLY and CDR2 is FYNNEI in the germline V gene. The CDR3 spans 14 residues. This chain's CDR3 is CASSVEGGGTEAFF. CDR3 bases: TGTGCCAGCAGTGTGGAGGGCGGAGGCACTGAAGCTTTCTTT.

The chain carries TRBV19 and TRBJ1-6; tentative D call: TRBD1 (5 bases). CDR3 size: 14 residues. Trimming shortened V by 6 bases and J by 7 bases, and 13 bases separated the two germline ends. Germline V gene lookup returns CDR1 LNHDA and CDR2 SQIVND (reference sequence). In DNA, the CDR3 is TGTGCCAGTAGAGAGGGACTGAAGAATTCACCCCTCCACTTT. Amino acids: CASREGLKNSPLHF.

J is TRBJ2-7 and V is TRBV19, with a weak D call TRBD1 (6 bases). Looked up from germline, CDR1 is LNHDA and CDR2 is SQIVND (reference sequence). Trimming removed 5 bases at V and 0 bases at J, with 11 bases between. The CDR3 is 14 residues long. As DNA, the CDR3 is TGTGCCAGTAGTTATGAGGGGGACTCCTACGAGCAGTACTTC. It yields the protein CASSYEGDSYEQYF.

The chain recombines TRBV10-1 with TRBJ2-3; tentative D call: TRBD1 (8 bases). Germline CDR1 reads WNHNN; CDR2 reads SYGVQD (reference sequence). The CDR3 has 15 residues. V shed 2 bases and J shed 4 bases, with 13 bases lying between them. CDR3 in DNA: TGCGCCAGCAGTGAGACAGGGGGAGGGGCAGATACGCAGTATTTT. Its protein product is CASSETGGGADTQYF.